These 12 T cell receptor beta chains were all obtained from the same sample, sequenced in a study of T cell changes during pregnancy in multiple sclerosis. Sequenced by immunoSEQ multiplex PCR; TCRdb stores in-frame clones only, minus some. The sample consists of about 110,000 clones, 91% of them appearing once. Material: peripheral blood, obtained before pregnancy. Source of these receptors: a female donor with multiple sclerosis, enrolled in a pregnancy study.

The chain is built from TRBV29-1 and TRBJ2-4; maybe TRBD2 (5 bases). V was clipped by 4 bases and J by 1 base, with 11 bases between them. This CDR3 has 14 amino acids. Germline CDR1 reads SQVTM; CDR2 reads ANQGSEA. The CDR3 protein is CSVVGVRAKNIQYF. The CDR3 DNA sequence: TGCAGCGTTGTCGGGGTCCGGGCCAAAAACATTCAGTACTTC. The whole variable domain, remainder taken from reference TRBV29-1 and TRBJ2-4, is SAVISQKPSRDICQRGTSLTIQCQVDSQVTMMFWYRQQPGQSLTLIATANQGSEATYESGFVIDKFPISRPNLTFSTLTVSNMSPEDSSIYLCSVVGVRAKNIQYFGAGTRLSVL.

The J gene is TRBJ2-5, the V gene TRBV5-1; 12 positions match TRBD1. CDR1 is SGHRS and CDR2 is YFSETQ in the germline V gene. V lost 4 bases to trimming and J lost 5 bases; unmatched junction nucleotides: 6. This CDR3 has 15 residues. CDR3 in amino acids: CASSPGTGGRETQYF. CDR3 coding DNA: TGCGCCAGCAGCCCCGGGACAGGGGGCAGGGAGACCCAGTACTTC.

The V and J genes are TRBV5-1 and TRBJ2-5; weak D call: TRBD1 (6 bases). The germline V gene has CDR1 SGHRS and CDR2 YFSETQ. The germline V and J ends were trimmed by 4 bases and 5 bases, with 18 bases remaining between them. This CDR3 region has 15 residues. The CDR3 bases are TGCGCCAGCAGCGTACTCCCACAGGGTGGGGAGACCCAGTACTTC. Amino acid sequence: CASSVLPQGGETQYF. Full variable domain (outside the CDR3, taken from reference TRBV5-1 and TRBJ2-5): KAGVTQTPRYLIKTRGQQVTLSCSPISGHRSVSWYQQTPGQGLQFLFEYFSETQRNKGNFPGRFSGRQFSNSRSEMNVSTLELGDSALYLCASSVLPQGGETQYFGPGTRLLVL.

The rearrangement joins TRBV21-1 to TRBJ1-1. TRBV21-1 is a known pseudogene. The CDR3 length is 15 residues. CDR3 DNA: TGTGCCAGCAGCAAACTTGCGCCGGGGGGCTCGTGGGCTTTCTTT. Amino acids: CASSKLAPGGSWAFF.

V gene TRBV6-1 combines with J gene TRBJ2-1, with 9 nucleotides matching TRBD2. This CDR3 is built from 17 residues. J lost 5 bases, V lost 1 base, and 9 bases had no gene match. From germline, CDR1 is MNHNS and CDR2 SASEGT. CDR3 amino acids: CASSEGAGGPRNNEQFF. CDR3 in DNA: TGTGCCAGCAGTGAAGGTGCGGGGGGGCCTAGAAACAATGAGCAGTTCTTC.

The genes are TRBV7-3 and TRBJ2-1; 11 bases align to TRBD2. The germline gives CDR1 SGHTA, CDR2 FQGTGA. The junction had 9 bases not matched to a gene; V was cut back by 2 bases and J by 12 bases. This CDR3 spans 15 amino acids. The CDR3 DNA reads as TGTGCCAGCAGCTTAGGTAGCGGGGGGGCCTGGGCGCAGTTCTTC. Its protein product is CASSLGSGGAWAQFF.

Here the CDR3 reads CASSLTIVKPEQYF. CDR3 nucleotides: TGTGCCAGCAGTTTAACGATAGTCAAACCGGAGCAGTACTTC. This chain links TRBV27 with TRBJ2-7, with no clear D. The CDR3 totals 14 residues. V was shortened by 2 bases and J by 7 bases, with 15 bases between the two germline ends. Germline V CDR1 and CDR2: MNHEY, SMNVEV (reference sequence).

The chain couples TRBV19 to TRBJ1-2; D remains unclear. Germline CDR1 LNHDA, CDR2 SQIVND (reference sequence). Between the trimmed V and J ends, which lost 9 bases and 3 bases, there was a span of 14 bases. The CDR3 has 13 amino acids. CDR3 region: CASDKVGYYGYTF. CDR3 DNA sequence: TGTGCCAGCGATAAAGTGGGCTACTATGGCTACACCTTC.

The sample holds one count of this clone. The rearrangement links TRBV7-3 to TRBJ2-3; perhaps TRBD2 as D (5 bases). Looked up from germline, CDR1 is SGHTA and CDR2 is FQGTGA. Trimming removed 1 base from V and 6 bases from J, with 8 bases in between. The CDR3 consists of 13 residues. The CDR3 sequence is CASSLSPSDTQYF. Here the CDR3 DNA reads TGTGCCAGCAGCTTAAGCCCTAGCGATACGCAGTATTTT.

CDR3 amino acids: CASSLRTRKSPEYGYTF. CDR3 sequence (DNA): TGTGCCAGCAGCCTCAGGACAAGGAAGTCCCCGGAGTATGGCTACACCTTC. The chain links TRBV11-1 to TRBJ1-2; a weak D match, TRBD1 (5 bases). Germline V CDR1 and CDR2: SGHAT, FQDESV (reference sequence). The CDR3 runs to 17 residues. Trimming cost V 5 bases and J 5 bases, with 24 bases left between them.

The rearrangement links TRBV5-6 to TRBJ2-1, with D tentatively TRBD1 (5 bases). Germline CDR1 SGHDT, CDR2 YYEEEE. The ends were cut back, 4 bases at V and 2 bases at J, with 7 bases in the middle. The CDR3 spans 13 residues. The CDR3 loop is CASSLDTYNEQFF. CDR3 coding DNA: TGTGCCAGCAGCCTGGACACCTACAATGAGCAGTTCTTC.

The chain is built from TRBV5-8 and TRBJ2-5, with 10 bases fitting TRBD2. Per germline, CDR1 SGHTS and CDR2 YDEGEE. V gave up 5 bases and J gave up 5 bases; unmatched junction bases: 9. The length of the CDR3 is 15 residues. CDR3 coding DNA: TGTGCCAGCAGGAGCGGGAGGGCCCTCCATGAGACCCAGTACTTC. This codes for CASRSGRALHETQYF.